This is a list of T cell receptor beta chains from one sample in a study of cytomegalovirus exposure and HLA in healthy donors. Clones were sequenced by immunoSEQ multiplex PCR, and TCRdb holds only the in-frame ones, with some missing. Of fewer than 110,000 clones listed, roughly 76% are singletons. The specimen sequenced was PBMCs. These receptors came from a man aged 18 to 30 in good health and CMV-seronegative. Both conserved end residues are trimmed from each CDR3. Fields, in order: clone size, V gene, CDR3 protein. Expanded clones are given a class, and other clones once, few, many or no size at all.

>NA|TRBV15
ATSRELDTGELF
>NA|TRBV7-9
ASSLESGTEAF
>few|TRBV4-3
ASSRQGRSEQY
>NA|TRBV6-5
ASSPQRGQGREQY
>few|TRBV6-5
ASSKIGQGGQPQH
>NA|TRBV9
ASSPHLETGGARTPLNYGYT
>NA|TRBV10-3
AISVDRGLTEAF
>NA|TRBV7-8
ASSYGTVQETQY
>NA|TRBV7-2
ASSRGTFPGIGYT
>NA|TRBV19
ASHRGGQRLHGYT
>NA|TRBV11-1
ASSLGQKNTEAF
>NA|TRBV29-1
SVDKAGKLF
>NA|TRBV2
ASRPGAYEQY
>NA|TRBV9
ASSVDGRVGGYGYT
>NA|TRBV19
ASSIRPTDTQY
>NA|TRBV5-4
ASSRGGRQETQY
>NA|TRBV10-3
ATDRTGGTDTQY
>NA|TRBV18
ASSPPGRRSQETQY
>few|TRBV4-3
ASSQGGNQPQH
>NA|TRBV4-3
ASSQDGGTGGYEQY
>few|TRBV2
ASIRDRSTDTQY
>NA|TRBV5-6
ASSSGGNSYEQY
>NA|TRBV11-2
ASSITRTGLGELF
>once|TRBV10-2
ASSGEWNTEAF
>NA|TRBV6-6
ASSPRDRGWGEQY
>NA|TRBV6-5
ASSSLVANYGYT
>NA|TRBV7-9
ASSLDGINQETQY
>NA|TRBV4-3
ASSQGSGGATETQY